A selection of T cell receptor beta chains follows, all from one sample in a study of blood T cells in healthy people across ages. MiXCR, run by TCRdb on the 5' RACE reads, gives a single entry per CDR3 protein. The repertoire holds approximately 690,000 distinct CDR3 sequences, with 40% to 50% as singletons. Sequences were obtained from blood. These receptors were obtained from a man older than 75 in good health. Both conserved end residues are part of each CDR3. D genes are given only for firm matches. A clone size is listed for some rows: how often the clone was seen (once, few, many), or a class if it is expanded.

CDR3nt,CDR3aa,v_gene,d_gene,j_gene,abundance
TGCGCCAGCAGCCAAGCTTCAGGGAACACAGATACGCAGTATTTT,CASSQASGNTDTQYF,TRBV4-3,.,TRBJ2-3,.
TGCAGCGTTGCGGATAATAGCAATCAGCCCCAGCATTTT,CSVADNSNQPQHF,TRBV29-1,.,TRBJ1-5,.
TGTGCCAGCAGGACTCAAGAACACAGGGGGGCTGGCTACACCTTC,CASRTQEHRGAGYTF,TRBV28,TRBD1,TRBJ1-2,.
TGTGCCAGCAGCCAAGGTGGCCAGGGGATCGAGACCCAGTACTTC,CASSQGGQGIETQYF,TRBV14,.,TRBJ2-5,.
TGTGCCAGCAGTTACCGGGGTGGTGACTATGGCTACACCTTC,CASSYRGGDYGYTF,TRBV6-6,.,TRBJ1-2,few
TGTGCCAGCAGCTTAAACCCAGCCAATTCACCCCTCCACTTT,CASSLNPANSPLHF,TRBV7-3,.,TRBJ1-6,many
TGCGCCAGCAGCCAACCCCCCCGGGACAGGGAAAATGAGCAGTTCTTC,CASSQPPRDRENEQFF,TRBV4-1,TRBD1,TRBJ2-1,.
TGTGCCAGCAGCGTAGAAAACAGAGACTACGAGCAGTACTTC,CASSVENRDYEQYF,TRBV7-9,.,TRBJ2-7,.
TGTGCCAGCACCGAAGGCAGAGACTACGAGCAGTACTTC,CASTEGRDYEQYF,TRBV6-1,.,TRBJ2-7,few
TGTGCCAGTACAGCGGGCCAACTCTACGAGCAGTACTTC,CASTAGQLYEQYF,TRBV28,.,TRBJ2-7,.
TGTGCCAGCAGCTTATCCAGGGTATACTATGGCTACACCTTC,CASSLSRVYYGYTF,TRBV13,.,TRBJ1-2,.
TGTGCCAGCAGGTCGAACACCGGGGAGCTGTTTTTT,CASRSNTGELFF,TRBV12-3/TRBV12-4,.,TRBJ2-2,many
TGCAGTGCTTTATCAGCGGGAGACGGCGAGCAGTACTTC,CSALSAGDGEQYF,TRBV20-1,TRBD2,TRBJ2-7,.
TGTGTCAGCAGCCAAGTTTTGGGACGGAGGAACGCTGAAGCTTTCTTT,CVSSQVLGRRNAEAFF,TRBV4-2,.,TRBJ1-1,.
TGTGCCACCGAAGGAGCGGACACAGATACGCAGTATTTT,CATEGADTDTQYF,TRBV6-1,.,TRBJ2-3,.
TGTGCCAGCAGCCGAGGTCAGGGGACAGCCGTTCTAGGTGGGGCCAACGTCCTGACTTTC,CASSRGQGTAVLGGANVLTF,TRBV7-9,TRBD1,TRBJ2-6,few
TGTGCCTGGGACAGGGGGAATCAGCCCCAGCATTTT,CAWDRGNQPQHF,TRBV30,TRBD1,TRBJ1-5,few
TGTGCCAGCAGTTACAGGGTGACTAGCGGGTTGACCTACGAGCAGTACTTC,CASSYRVTSGLTYEQYF,TRBV6-2/TRBV6-3,TRBD2,TRBJ2-7,few
TGTGCCATCAGCGGGAACCAGGGGGCGCATTCAACTAATGAAAAACTGTTTTTT,CAISGNQGAHSTNEKLFF,TRBV10-3,TRBD1,TRBJ1-4,.
TGTGCCAGCATTAAAAGTGGGAGCCGGGAGACCCAGTACTTC,CASIKSGSRETQYF,TRBV6-2/TRBV6-3,.,TRBJ2-5,.
TGTGCCAGCGCGGATCATTACGAGCAGTACTTC,CASADHYEQYF,TRBV2,.,TRBJ2-7,.
TGCAGCGTTGGACCCGACAGGGCCTTCTACGAGCAGTACTTC,CSVGPDRAFYEQYF,TRBV29-1,TRBD1,TRBJ2-7,many
TGTGCCAGCAGCCCGGACAGGCTAGGGGAGACCCAGTACTTC,CASSPDRLGETQYF,TRBV7-9,TRBD1,TRBJ2-5,.